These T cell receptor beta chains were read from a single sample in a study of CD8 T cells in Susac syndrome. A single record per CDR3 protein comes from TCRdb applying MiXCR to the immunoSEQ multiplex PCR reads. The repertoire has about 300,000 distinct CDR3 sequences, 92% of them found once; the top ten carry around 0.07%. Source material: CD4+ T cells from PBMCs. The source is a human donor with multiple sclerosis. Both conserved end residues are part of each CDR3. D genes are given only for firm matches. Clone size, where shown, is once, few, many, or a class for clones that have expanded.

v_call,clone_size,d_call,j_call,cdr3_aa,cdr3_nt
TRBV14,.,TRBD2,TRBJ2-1,CASSQEKIAGGPIYNEQFF,TGTGCCAGCAGCCAAGAGAAAATAGCGGGAGGGCCGATTTACAATGAGCAGTTCTTC
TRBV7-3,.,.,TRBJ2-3,CASSLGGHLTDTQYF,TGTGCCAGCAGCTTAGGAGGTCATCTCACAGATACGCAGTATTTT
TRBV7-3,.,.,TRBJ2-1,CASSLQQYNEQFF,TGTGCCAGCAGCTTACAACAATACAATGAGCAGTTCTTC
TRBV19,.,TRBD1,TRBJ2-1,CASRIKLVGQGASEQFF,TGTGCCAGTAGGATTAAATTGGTGGGACAGGGGGCGAGTGAGCAGTTCTTC
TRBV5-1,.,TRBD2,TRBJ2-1,CASSGAPGTSGILNEQFF,TGCGCCAGCAGCGGAGCGCCAGGGACTAGCGGGATACTCAATGAGCAGTTCTTC
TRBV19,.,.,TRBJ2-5,CASRGSGPETQYF,TGTGCCAGTAGGGGAAGCGGTCCAGAGACCCAGTACTTC
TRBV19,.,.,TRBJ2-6,CASSIVGLFDSSGANVLTF,TGTGCCAGTAGTATAGTAGGTCTTTTCGACAGCTCTGGGGCCAACGTCCTGACTTTC
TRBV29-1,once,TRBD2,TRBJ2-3,CSVDTGTSGTDTQYF,TGCAGCGTTGACACCGGGACTAGCGGCACAGATACGCAGTATTTT
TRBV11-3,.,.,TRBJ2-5,CASSAGPTQETQYF,TGTGCCAGCAGCGCCGGGCCCACTCAAGAGACCCAGTACTTC
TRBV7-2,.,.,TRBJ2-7,CASSTEGGTRDEQYF,TGTGCCAGCAGCACTGAAGGGGGTACCCGAGACGAGCAGTACTTC
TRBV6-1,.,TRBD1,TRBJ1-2,CASSGQGYGYTF,TGTGCCAGCAGTGGACAGGGCTATGGCTACACCTTC
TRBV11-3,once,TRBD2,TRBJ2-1,CASSFQLAGNYNEQFF,TGTGCCAGCAGCTTTCAACTAGCGGGTAACTACAATGAGCAGTTCTTC
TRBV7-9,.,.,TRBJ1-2,CASSSLTGFDYGYTF,TGTGCCAGCAGCTCCCTTACAGGGTTCGACTATGGCTACACCTTC
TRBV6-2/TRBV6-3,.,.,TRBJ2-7,CASSYYAGTRYYEQYF,TGTGCCAGCAGTTACTACGCCGGGACACGTTACTACGAGCAGTACTTC
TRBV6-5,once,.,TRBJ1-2,CASSNFRFYTF,TGTGCCAGCAGTAACTTTCGGTTTTACACCTTC
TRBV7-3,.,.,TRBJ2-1,CASSFWGAAVNEQFF,TGTGCCAGCAGCTTCTGGGGGGCGGCGGTGAATGAGCAGTTCTTC
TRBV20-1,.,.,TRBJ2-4,CSAPQGLVAKNIQYF,TGCAGTGCCCCACAAGGCCTGGTAGCCAAAAACATTCAGTACTTC
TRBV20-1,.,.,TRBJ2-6,CSATRSGANVLTF,TGCAGTGCTACCCGCTCTGGGGCCAACGTCCTGACTTTC
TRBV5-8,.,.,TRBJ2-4,CASSLEASGKNIQYF,TGTGCCAGCAGCTTGGAGGCCAGTGGCAAAAACATTCAGTACTTC
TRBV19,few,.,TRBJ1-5,CASSIQANQPQHF,TGTGCCAGTAGTATACAGGCCAATCAGCCCCAGCATTTT
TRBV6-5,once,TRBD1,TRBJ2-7,CASSYGDRRNYEQYF,TGTGCCAGCAGTTACGGGGACAGGCGGAACTACGAGCAGTACTTC
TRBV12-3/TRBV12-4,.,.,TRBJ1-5,CASTTRALKEPQHF,TGTGCCAGCACCACCCGGGCGTTGAAGGAGCCCCAGCATTTT
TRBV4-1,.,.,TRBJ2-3,CASSQGRQTILTDTQYF,TGCGCCAGCAGCCAAGGGCGGCAGACGATTTTGACAGATACGCAGTATTTT
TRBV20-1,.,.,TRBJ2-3,CSAPPEGPPLGTDTQYF,TGCAGTGCTCCCCCGGAGGGACCGCCTTTGGGCACAGATACGCAGTATTTT
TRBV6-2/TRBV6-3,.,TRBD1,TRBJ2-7,CASSYSGTATYEQYF,TGTGCCAGCAGTTACTCGGGGACAGCCACCTACGAGCAGTACTTC
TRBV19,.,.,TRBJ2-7,CAVSSGPLYEQYF,TGTGCGGTGTCGTCGGGTCCCCTCTACGAGCAGTACTTC
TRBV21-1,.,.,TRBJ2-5,CASSRHTGTAIETQYF,TGTGCCAGCAGCCGCCACACCGGGACAGCGATAGAGACCCAGTACTTC
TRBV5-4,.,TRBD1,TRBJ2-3,CASSRDSFTDTQYF,TGTGCCAGCAGCCGGGACAGTTTCACAGATACGCAGTATTTT
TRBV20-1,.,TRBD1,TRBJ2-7,CSARDRAGGPYEQYF,TGCAGTGCTAGAGATCGGGCAGGGGGACCCTACGAGCAGTACTTC
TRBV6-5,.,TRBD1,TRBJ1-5,CASSYRGQGSSNQPQHF,TGTGCCAGCAGTTACAGGGGACAGGGGTCGAGCAATCAGCCCCAGCATTTT
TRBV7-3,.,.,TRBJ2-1,CASSLEAVGHNEQFF,TGTGCCAGCAGCTTAGAGGCAGTGGGGCACAATGAGCAGTTCTTC
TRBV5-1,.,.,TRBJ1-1,CASSLGLHAIGTEAFF,TGCGCCAGCAGCTTGGGACTCCATGCGATCGGCACTGAAGCTTTCTTT
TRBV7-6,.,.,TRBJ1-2,CASSSYRGYGYTF,TGTGCCAGCAGCTCCTACCGGGGCTATGGCTACACCTTC
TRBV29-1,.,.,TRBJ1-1,CSVWGGNTEAFF,TGCAGCGTTTGGGGGGGGAACACTGAAGCTTTCTTT
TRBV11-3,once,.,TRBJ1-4,CASSQTPLGEKLFF,TGTGCCAGCAGCCAAACCCCGCTCGGTGAAAAACTGTTTTTT
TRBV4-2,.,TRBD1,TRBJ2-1,CASSQDKGASRFF,TGTGCCAGCAGCCAAGATAAGGGGGCTAGCCGGTTCTTC
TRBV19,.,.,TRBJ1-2,CASGQSDHYGYTF,TGTGCCAGTGGACAGTCAGACCACTATGGCTACACCTTC
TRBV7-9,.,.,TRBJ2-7,CASSLTGPTYEQYF,TGTGCCAGCAGCCTAACAGGGCCGACCTACGAGCAGTACTTC
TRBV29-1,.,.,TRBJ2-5,CSVAFPPGGETQYF,TGCAGCGTTGCCTTCCCCCCAGGAGGGGAGACCCAGTACTTC
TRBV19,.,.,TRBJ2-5,CASSIRQRYQETQYF,TGTGCCAGTAGTATACGACAGAGGTACCAAGAGACCCAGTACTTC
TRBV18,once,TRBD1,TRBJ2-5,CASSPLAGGYQETQYF,TGTGCCAGCTCACCATTGGCAGGGGGCTACCAAGAGACCCAGTACTTC
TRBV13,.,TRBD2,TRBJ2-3,CASSLRLGLAGGRDTQYF,TGTGCCAGCAGCTTACGGCTAGGCCTAGCGGGGGGCAGGGATACGCAGTATTTT